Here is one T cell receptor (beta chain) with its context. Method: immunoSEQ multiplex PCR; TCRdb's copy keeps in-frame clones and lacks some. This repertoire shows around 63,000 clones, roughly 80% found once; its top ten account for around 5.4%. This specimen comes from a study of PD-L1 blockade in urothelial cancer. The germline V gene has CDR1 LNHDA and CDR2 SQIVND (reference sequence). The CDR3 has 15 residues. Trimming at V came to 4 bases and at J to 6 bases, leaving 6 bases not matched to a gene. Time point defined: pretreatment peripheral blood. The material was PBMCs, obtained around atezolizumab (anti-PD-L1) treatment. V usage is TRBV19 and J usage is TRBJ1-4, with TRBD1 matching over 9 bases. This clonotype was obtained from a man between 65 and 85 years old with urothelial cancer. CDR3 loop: CASSTRTGDYEKLFF. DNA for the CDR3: TGTGCCAGTAGTACACGGACAGGGGACTATGAAAAACTGTTTTTT.